Each of the 27 T cell receptor beta chains below was sequenced from the same sample in a study of glioma-infiltrating T cells. The iRepertoire nested amplicon-rescue multiplex PCR amplified TCR alpha and beta CDR3s from RNA. Via MiXCR, TCRdb re-called the multiplex PCR reads, giving one row per CDR3 protein. The sample records approximately 400,000 distinct CDR3 sequences, less than 50% being singletons. Sequencing input: glioma tissue, nonneoplastic brain tissue, or PBMCs (not recorded which). The source is a human donor with low-grade glioma or glioblastoma, undergoing nonglioma brain surgery, or in good health (not recorded which).

This clonotype has more than one count but fewer than ten. This rearrangement joins TRBV6-6 to TRBJ2-2; tentative D call: TRBD1 (5 bases). This CDR3 has 16 amino acids. The germline V gene encodes CDR1 MNHNY and CDR2 SVGAGI (reference sequence). V lost 0 bases, J lost 1 base, and 9 bases lay in between. The CDR3 is CASSYSTVLNTGELFF. In nucleotides, the CDR3 is TGTGCCAGCAGTTACTCGACAGTCCTGAACACCGGGGAGCTGTTTTTT.

This chain links TRBV18 with TRBJ2-7; 8 nucleotides match TRBD2. V dropped 0 bases and J dropped 3; count of bases not matched to a gene: 4. The CDR3 is made up of 15 amino acids. The V gene's germline CDR1 is KGHSH and CDR2 LQKENI. The CDR3 reads CASSPPGLVRYEQYF. CDR3 in DNA: TGTGCCAGCTCACCACCGGGACTAGTTCGCTACGAGCAGTACTTC.

This clonotype occurred many times. This chain links TRBV25-1 with TRBJ2-1; 15 positions agree with TRBD2. The CDR3 totals 17 residues. Per the germline V gene, CDR1 is MGHDK and CDR2 is SYGVNS. V shed 2 bases and J 4 bases; nucleotides not matched to a gene: 3. CDR3 sequence: CASSERTSGGVYNEQFF. Written as DNA, the CDR3 is TGTGCCAGCAGTGAACGGACTAGCGGGGGGGTGTACAATGAGCAGTTCTTC. Full variable domain (missing parts from reference TRBV25-1 and TRBJ2-1): EADIYQTPRYLVIGTGKKITLECSQTMGHDKMYWYQQDPGMELHLIHYSYGVNSTEKGDLSSESTVSRIRTEHFPLTLESARPSHTSQYLCASSERTSGGVYNEQFFGPGTRLTVL.

J is TRBJ1-1 and V is TRBV7-3; D not resolved. The CDR3 has 15 amino acids. The germline V gene encodes CDR1 SGHTA and CDR2 FQGTGA. Trimming shortened V by 2 bases and J by 1 base, and 11 bases separated the two germline ends. The CDR3 nucleotides read TGTGCCAGCAGCTTATTTGGGCCGCCGAACACTGAAGCTTTCTTT. The encoded protein is CASSLFGPPNTEAFF.

The V gene is TRBV11-2, the J gene TRBJ1-5; D unresolved. Germline V CDR1 and CDR2: SGHAT, FQNNGV. The ends were cut back, 1 base at V and 7 bases at J, with 8 bases in the middle. There are 13 residues in the CDR3. CDR3 nucleotide sequence: TGTGCCAGCAGCTTAGGACTGGGACAGCCCCAGCATTTT. As protein: CASSLGLGQPQHF.

This clonotype was counted at least ten times. V and J are TRBV27 and TRBJ2-3; no firm D call. This CDR3 is built from 15 residues. Germline-derived CDR1 and CDR2 are MNHEY and SMNVEV (reference sequence). Trimming pared 2 bases from V and 0 bases from J, leaving 9 bases between. The CDR3 here is CASSLLLSSTDTQYF. The DNA for the CDR3 is TGTGCCAGCAGTTTACTGTTATCTAGCACAGATACGCAGTATTTT.

The CDR3 sequence is CSAGQGAGEVRLNEQFF. CDR3 coding DNA: TGCAGTGCTGGTCAGGGGGCGGGGGAGGTTCGGCTCAATGAGCAGTTCTTC. V usage is TRBV20-1 and J usage is TRBJ2-1, with D possibly matching TRBD1 (8 bases). Germline-derived CDR1 and CDR2 are DFQATT and SNEGSKA (reference sequence). The CDR3 is 17 residues long. Trimming pared 5 bases from V and 6 bases from J, leaving 26 bases between.

The sample holds a few counts of this clonotype. V and J are TRBV20-1 and TRBJ1-2; 7 bases map to TRBD1. This CDR3 contains 11 residues. Germline V gene data show CDR1 as DFQATT and CDR2 as SNEGSKA (reference sequence). Losses at the gene ends were 6 bases for V and 7 bases for J; bases not matched to a gene: 5. CDR3 loop: CSAETGFGYTF. The CDR3 region has the DNA TGCAGTGCGGAGACAGGGTTTGGCTACACCTTC.

About this clonotype itself: The junction does not match germline at one end; this may be a read error. The chain carries TRBV4-1 and TRBJ1-4; D perhaps matches TRBD1 (6 bases). Germline CDR1 is MGHRA and CDR2 is YSYEKL. This CDR3 comprises 16 residues. The CDR3 nucleotides read TGCGCCAGCAGCCACATGAACAGGGTCCCTAATGAAAAACTGGTTTTT. This translates into CASSHMNRVPNEKLVF.

This clonotype was detected only a few times. V gene TRBV28 combines with J gene TRBJ1-2; D may be TRBD1 (6 bases). The CDR3 is 12 amino acids. Per the germline V gene, CDR1 is MDHEN and CDR2 is SYDVKM. Trimming removed 6 bases from V and 3 bases from J, with 8 bases in between. CDR3 bases: TGTGCCAGCAGCTGGACAGACTATGGCTACACCTTC. The encoded protein is CASSWTDYGYTF.

The chain has TRBV20-1 and TRBJ2-7, with D hard to call. From germline, CDR1 is DFQATT and CDR2 SNEGSKA (reference sequence). The CDR3 runs 14 residues. Between the trimmed V and J ends, which lost 2 bases and 10 bases, there was a span of 21 bases. The CDR3 DNA reads TGCAGTGCTAGACGTCCCGGGCATTATGGGGATCAGTACTTC. Translated, it gives CSARRPGHYGDQYF.

Details on this clonotype: Its ends do not fully match the called genes, so a read error is possible. The V and J genes are TRBV6-1 and TRBJ2-1; 8 bases line up with TRBD2. Germline V CDR1 and CDR2: MNHNS, SASEGT. The CDR3 covers 16 residues. CDR3 coding DNA: TGTGCCAGCAGCAGTAGCGGGGTGGTGGGATACAATGGGCAGTTCTTC. Amino acid sequence: CASSSSGVVGYNGQFF.

A few counts support this clonotype. The rearrangement uses TRBV12-3 or TRBV12-4 and TRBJ2-7; possible D gene TRBD2, 6 bases. V shed 5 bases and J shed 2 bases, with 16 bases lying between them. This CDR3 is built from 15 residues. DNA of the CDR3: TGTGCCAGCAGTGACACGGGACTGGGGGCCTACGAGCAGTACTTC. It specifies CASSDTGLGAYEQYF.

The genes are TRBV7-2 and TRBJ1-4; tentatively, D is TRBD1 (5 bases). The germline gives CDR1 SGHTA, CDR2 FQGNSA. Between the trimmed V and J ends, which lost 5 bases and 9 bases, there was a span of 19 bases. This CDR3 has 15 residues. The CDR3 loop is CASSNFGGGRKKLFF. CDR3 nucleotides: TGTGCCAGCAGCAACTTCGGGGGAGGACGTAAAAAACTGTTTTTT.

This clonotype appeared many times. This chain connects TRBV6-2 or TRBV6-3 to TRBJ2-7; D is unclear. The CDR3 contains 13 residues. Germline CDR1 and CDR2: MNHEY and SVGEGT. V lost 4 bases and J 2 bases, leaving 9 bases between the germline ends. The chain's CDR3 is CASSFRRTYEQYF. The CDR3 bases are TGTGCCAGCAGTTTCCGACGAACCTACGAGCAGTACTTC.

This clonotype was observed a handful of times. This chain links TRBV7-9 with TRBJ1-1; no definite D call. Germline V lookup: CDR1 SEHNR, CDR2 FQNEAQ (reference sequence). There are 14 residues in the CDR3. Trimming took 5 bases from V and 4 from J, leaving 14 bases between them. As DNA, the CDR3 is TGTGCCAGCAGCCAGCTATCATACGGCACTGAAGCTTTCTTT. Amino acid sequence: CASSQLSYGTEAFF. The whole variable domain, filled in from reference TRBV7-9 and TRBJ1-1, reads DTGVSQNPRHKITKRGQNVTFRCDPISEHNRLYWYRQTLGQGPEFLTYFQNEAQLEKSRLLSDRFSAERPKGSFSTLEIQRTEQGDSAMYLCASSQLSYGTEAFFGQGTRLTVV.

On this clonotype: It may be a read error: a sequence one base away is much more abundant. The rearrangement uses TRBV25-1 and TRBJ2-5; a weak D match, TRBD2 (5 bases). Germline CDR1 reads MGHDK; CDR2 reads SYGVNS. This CDR3 has 13 residues. The CDR3 sequence is CASSASGLLEQCF. Here the CDR3 DNA reads TGTGCCAGCAGTGCATCGGGGTTGCTCGAGCAGTGCTTC.

CDR3 in DNA: TGTGCCAGCAGCTTAATGGGTAGCGGGAGTGGGACAGATACGCAGTATTTT. This codes for CASSLMGSGSGTDTQYF. The chain couples TRBV7-2 to TRBJ2-3; TRBD2 matches 9 bases. Trimming took 2 bases from V and 3 from J; bases not matched to a gene: 9. The germline V gene encodes CDR1 SGHTA and CDR2 FQGNSA. The CDR3 runs 17 residues.

This clonotype was found many times. The rearrangement joins TRBV6-1 to TRBJ1-1; possible D gene TRBD1, 6 bases. The ends were cut back, 5 bases at V and 4 bases at J, with 17 bases in the middle. Germline-derived CDR1 and CDR2 are MNHNS and SASEGT. The CDR3 contains 15 residues. Here the CDR3 reads CASSFDTGYGTEAFF. The DNA for the CDR3 is TGTGCCAGCAGTTTTGACACAGGGTACGGCACTGAAGCTTTCTTT.

Comment on this clonotype: One end of the junction fails to match germline, which may point to a read error. V and J are TRBV20-1 and TRBJ1-1, with 8 bases fitting TRBD1. The germline CDR1 and CDR2 sequences are DFQATT and SNEGSKA (reference sequence). This CDR3 has 13 amino acids. The CDR3 is CSATGDRNTQAFF. The CDR3 DNA follows: TGCAGTGCTACAGGGGACAGGAACACTCAAGCTTTCTTT.

This clonotype was seen repeatedly, ten times or more. The rearrangement joins TRBV15 to TRBJ2-7; maybe TRBD1 (5 bases). The germline V and J ends were trimmed by 0 bases and 6 bases, with 9 bases remaining between them. CDR3 length: 13 residues. Germline CDR1 reads LNHNV; CDR2 reads YYDKDF (reference sequence). Here the CDR3 reads CATSRDKGFEQYF. CDR3 nucleotides: TGTGCCACCAGCAGAGATAAGGGGTTCGAGCAGTACTTC.

In regard to this clonotype: One base away lies a much larger clone, so this may be a sequencing read error. V usage is TRBV12-3 or TRBV12-4 and J usage is TRBJ1-4; D possibly corresponds to TRBD1 (5 bases). The CDR3 runs to 13 residues. Trimming took 7 bases from V and 13 from J, leaving 19 bases between them. The CDR3 coding sequence is TGTGCCAGCATCCGAACCGGGACGGCAGGACTGTTTTTT. Its translation is CASIRTGTAGLFF.

About this clonotype itself: An end of the junction does not agree with germline; a read error may underlie this. This rearrangement joins TRBV27 to TRBJ2-7; D is unclear. CDR3 length: 13 amino acids. The germline V gene encodes CDR1 MNHEY and CDR2 SMNVEV (reference sequence). Here the CDR3 DNA reads TGTGCCAGCAGTTTATCTAGGTCTTACGAGCATTACTTC. It specifies CASSLSRSYEHYF.

The V and J genes are TRBV4-1 and TRBJ2-7; perhaps TRBD2 as D (5 bases). The CDR3 consists of 19 residues. V lost 0 bases to trimming and J lost 3 bases, with 24 bases between them. CDR1 is MGHRA and CDR2 is YSYEKL in the germline V gene. For the CDR3, the DNA is TGCGCCAGCAGCCAAGAAGCGGCTAGCAGGAGGAAGGGTCTCTACGAGCAGTACTTC. Translation: CASSQEAASRRKGLYEQYF.

This clonotype was seen ten or more times. The gene calls are TRBV6-2 or TRBV6-3 and TRBJ1-1; maybe TRBD1 (6 bases). Deletions cut 0 bases from V and 5 bases from J, with 10 bases between. Germline CDR1 and CDR2: MNHEY and SVGEGT. The CDR3 runs 14 residues. The CDR3 coding sequence is TGTGCCAGCAGTTACTCTGGGGGGCGAACTGAAGCTTTCTTT. Translated: CASSYSGGRTEAFF.

This clonotype was found a few times. This chain links TRBV12-3 or TRBV12-4 with TRBJ1-3; no definite D call. V shed 9 bases and J shed 0 bases, with 9 bases lying between them. This CDR3 is built from 13 residues. In DNA form, the CDR3 reads TGTGCCAGTGGAAGGTTCTCTGGAAACACCATATATTTT. It translates to CASGRFSGNTIYF.

This clonotype was seen only once. Sequence at one end of the junction differs from germline and may be a read error. The chain uses TRBV6-1 and TRBJ2-7; a possible D gene is TRBD1 (5 bases). There are 14 residues in the CDR3. Germline loops: CDR1 MNHNS, CDR2 SASEGT. For the CDR3, the DNA is TGTGCCAGCGGTGAGTCCCGGACCAGGGCCGAGCAGTACTTC. It is translated as CASGESRTRAEQYF.